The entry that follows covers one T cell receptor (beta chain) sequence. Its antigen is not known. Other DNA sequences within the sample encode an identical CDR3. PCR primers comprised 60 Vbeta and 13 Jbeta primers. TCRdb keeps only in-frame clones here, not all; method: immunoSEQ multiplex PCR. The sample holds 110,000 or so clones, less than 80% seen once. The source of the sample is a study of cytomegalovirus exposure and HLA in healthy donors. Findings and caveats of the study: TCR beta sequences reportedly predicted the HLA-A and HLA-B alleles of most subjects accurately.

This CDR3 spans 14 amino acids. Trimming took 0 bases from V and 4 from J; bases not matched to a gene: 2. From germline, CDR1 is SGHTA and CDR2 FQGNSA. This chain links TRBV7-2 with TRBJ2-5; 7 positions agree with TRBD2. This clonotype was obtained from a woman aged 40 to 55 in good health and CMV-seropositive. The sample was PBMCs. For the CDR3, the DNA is TGTGCCAGCAGCTTAGCAGGGAGGGGAGAGACCCAGTACTTC. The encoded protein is CASSLAGRGETQYF. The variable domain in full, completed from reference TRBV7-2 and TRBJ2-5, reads GAGVSQSPSNKVTEKGKDVELRCDPISGHTALYWYRQSLGQGLEFLIYFQGNSAPDKSGLPSDRFSAERTGGSVSTLTIQRTQQEDSAVYLCASSLAGRGETQYFGPGTRLLVL.